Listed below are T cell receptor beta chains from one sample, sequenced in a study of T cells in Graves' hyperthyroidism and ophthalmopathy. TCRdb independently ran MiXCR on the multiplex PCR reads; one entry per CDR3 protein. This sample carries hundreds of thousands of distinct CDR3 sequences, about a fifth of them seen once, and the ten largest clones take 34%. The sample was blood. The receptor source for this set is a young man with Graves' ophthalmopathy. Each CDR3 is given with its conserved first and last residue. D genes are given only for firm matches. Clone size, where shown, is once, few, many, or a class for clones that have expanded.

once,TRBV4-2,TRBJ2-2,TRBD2,TGTGCCAGCAGAGGCGCGGGAGGTATCACCGGGGAGCTGTTTTTT,CASRGAGGITGELFF
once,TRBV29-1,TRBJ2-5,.,TGCAGCTCCGAGGGGGGGGCAATGGGGACCCAGTACTTC,CSSEGGAMGTQYF
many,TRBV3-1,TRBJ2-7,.,TGTGCCAGCAGCCCTCGAGGGCTCCCCTACGAGCAGTACTTC,CASSPRGLPYEQYF
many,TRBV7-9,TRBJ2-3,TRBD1,TGTGCCAGCAGCCGGGACAGGGGGCGCACAGATACGCAGTATTTT,CASSRDRGRTDTQYF
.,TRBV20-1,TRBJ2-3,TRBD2,TGCAGTGCTGCAGGGACTAGCGGGAGGTCGAGAGATACGCAGTATTTT,CSAAGTSGRSRDTQYF
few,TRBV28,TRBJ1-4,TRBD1,TGTGCCAGCACAACAGGGGGCTCGGGTAATGAAAAACTGTTTTTT,CASTTGGSGNEKLFF
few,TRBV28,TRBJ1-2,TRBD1,TGTGCCAGCAGGACGACAGGGTCCCGGTATGGCTACACCTTC,CASRTTGSRYGYTF
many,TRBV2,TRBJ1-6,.,TGTGCCATAACCGAAAAGACCTCGAGGACTTCACCCCTCCACTTT,CAITEKTSRTSPLHF
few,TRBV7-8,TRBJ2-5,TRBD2,TGTGCCAGCAGCTTAACCACTGGCCTAGCGGTTATGTACTTC,CASSLTTGLAVMYF
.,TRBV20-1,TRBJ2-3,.,TGCAGTGCTAGAGATTGGGGCAGGGAGGCAGATACGCAGTATTTT,CSARDWGREADTQYF
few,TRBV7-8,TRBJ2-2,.,TGTGCCAGCAGTCCAAGAACGGGAGTCAGCACCGGGGAGCTGTTTTTT,CASSPRTGVSTGELFF
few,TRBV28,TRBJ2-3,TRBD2,TGTGCCAGCAGTTTAGTGGGGCTAGCGGGGGGAGATACGCAGTATTTT,CASSLVGLAGGDTQYF
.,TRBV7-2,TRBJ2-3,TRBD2,TGTGCCAGCAGCTTGGTTTGGGCTAGCGGGAGTCTGGGCACAGATACGCAGTATTTT,CASSLVWASGSLGTDTQYF
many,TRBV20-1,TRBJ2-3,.,TGCAGGTGGTTAGTTGCGGGTCGCACAGATACGCAGTATTTT,CRWLVAGRTDTQYF
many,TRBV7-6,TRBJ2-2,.,TGTGCCAGCAGCTTGGAGGGAGGAGGGAACACCGGGGAGCTGTTTTTT,CASSLEGGGNTGELFF
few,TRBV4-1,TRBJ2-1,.,TGCGCCAGCAGCCAAGATCTAGAAAGAAGCTCCTACAATGAGCAGTTCTTC,CASSQDLERSSYNEQFF
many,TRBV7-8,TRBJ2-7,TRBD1,TGTGCCAGCAGCTCCAGGGGGTCTTTATACGAGCAGTACTTC,CASSSRGSLYEQYF
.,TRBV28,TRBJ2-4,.,TGTGCCAGCAGTTTAATCGGGGATGCCAAAAACATTCAGTACTTC,CASSLIGDAKNIQYF
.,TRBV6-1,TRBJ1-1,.,TGTGCCATTTCCCATTGGGTTCGGGGGATGAACACTGAAGCTTTCTTT,CAISHWVRGMNTEAFF
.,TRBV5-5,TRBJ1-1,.,TGTGCCAGCAGCTTACGTTGGAGCATGAACACTGAAGCTTTCTTT,CASSLRWSMNTEAFF
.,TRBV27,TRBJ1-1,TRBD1,TGTGCCAGTCGGAAGGGACAGGGGGTAACTGAAGCTTTCTTT,CASRKGQGVTEAFF
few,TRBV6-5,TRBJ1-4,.,TGTGCCAGCAGTTACTCGACTCAGTCAGGGTTGGACGAAAAACTGTTTTTT,CASSYSTQSGLDEKLFF
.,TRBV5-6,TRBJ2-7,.,TGTGCCAGCAGCTTTTGGTCTAGCGAAGATACCTACGAGCAGTACTTC,CASSFWSSEDTYEQYF
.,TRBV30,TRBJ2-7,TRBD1,TGTGCCTGGGGGGGACAGGGGGCGGGCGAGCAGTACTTC,CAWGGQGAGEQYF
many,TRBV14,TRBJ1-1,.,TGTGCCAGCAGCCAAGATCGGGTTGAAGCTTTCTTT,CASSQDRVEAFF
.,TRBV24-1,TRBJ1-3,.,TGTGCCACCAGCCCGGGGGACTCTGGAAACACCATATATTTT,CATSPGDSGNTIYF
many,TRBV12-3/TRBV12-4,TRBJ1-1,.,TGTGCCAGCAGTTTAGGGTCCAGGGGTGACACTGAAGCTTTCTTT,CASSLGSRGDTEAFF
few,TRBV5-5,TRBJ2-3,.,TGTGCCAGCAGCTTGGATGGGCAGTCAGATACGCAGTATTTT,CASSLDGQSDTQYF
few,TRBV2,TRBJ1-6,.,TGTGCCAGCAATGGGGGGATCGCATATAATTCACCCCTCCACTTT,CASNGGIAYNSPLHF
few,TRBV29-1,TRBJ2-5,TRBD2,TGCAGCGTTGACCCTAGCGGGAGGGCCGGGGAGACCCAGTACTTC,CSVDPSGRAGETQYF
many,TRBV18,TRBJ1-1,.,TGTGCCAGCTCGCCCTATGAGGGGGGGCGCACTGAAGCTTTCTTT,CASSPYEGGRTEAFF
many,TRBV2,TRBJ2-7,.,TGTGCCAGCACCCCCTCGGGACATGGCTCCTACGAGCAGTACTTC,CASTPSGHGSYEQYF
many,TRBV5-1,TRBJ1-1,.,TGCGCCAGCAGCGGAGGGGACACCAACACTGAAGCTTTCTTT,CASSGGDTNTEAFF
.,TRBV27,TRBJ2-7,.,TGTGCCAGCAGCCCCCGAAGAAACTACGAGCAGTACTTC,CASSPRRNYEQYF
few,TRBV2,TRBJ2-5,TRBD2,TGTGCCAGCAGTGGACTAGCGGGAGGGAAAGGAGAGACCCAGTACTTC,CASSGLAGGKGETQYF
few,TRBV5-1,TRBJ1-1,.,TGCGCCAGCAGCTTGGCCGGGGTACTCACTGAAGCTTTCTTT,CASSLAGVLTEAFF
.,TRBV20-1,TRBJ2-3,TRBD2,TGCAGTCTCGGGGGGAGGGATACGCAGTATTTT,CSLGGRDTQYF
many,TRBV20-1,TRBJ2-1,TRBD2,TGCAGTGCTAGTACTAGCGGGAGCTCCTACAATGAGCAGTTCTTC,CSASTSGSSYNEQFF
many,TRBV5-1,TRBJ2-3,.,TGCGCCAGCAGCTCTCCAGCAGCTCAAAGGATGGATACGCAGTATTTT,CASSSPAAQRMDTQYF
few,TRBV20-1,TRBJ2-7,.,TGCAGTGCTAGAGCTGGGGCCAACCGCCCTCTCGAGCAGTACTTC,CSARAGANRPLEQYF
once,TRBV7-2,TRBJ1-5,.,TGTGCCAGCAGCTTCGAGTTTCAGCCCCAGCATTTT,CASSFEFQPQHF